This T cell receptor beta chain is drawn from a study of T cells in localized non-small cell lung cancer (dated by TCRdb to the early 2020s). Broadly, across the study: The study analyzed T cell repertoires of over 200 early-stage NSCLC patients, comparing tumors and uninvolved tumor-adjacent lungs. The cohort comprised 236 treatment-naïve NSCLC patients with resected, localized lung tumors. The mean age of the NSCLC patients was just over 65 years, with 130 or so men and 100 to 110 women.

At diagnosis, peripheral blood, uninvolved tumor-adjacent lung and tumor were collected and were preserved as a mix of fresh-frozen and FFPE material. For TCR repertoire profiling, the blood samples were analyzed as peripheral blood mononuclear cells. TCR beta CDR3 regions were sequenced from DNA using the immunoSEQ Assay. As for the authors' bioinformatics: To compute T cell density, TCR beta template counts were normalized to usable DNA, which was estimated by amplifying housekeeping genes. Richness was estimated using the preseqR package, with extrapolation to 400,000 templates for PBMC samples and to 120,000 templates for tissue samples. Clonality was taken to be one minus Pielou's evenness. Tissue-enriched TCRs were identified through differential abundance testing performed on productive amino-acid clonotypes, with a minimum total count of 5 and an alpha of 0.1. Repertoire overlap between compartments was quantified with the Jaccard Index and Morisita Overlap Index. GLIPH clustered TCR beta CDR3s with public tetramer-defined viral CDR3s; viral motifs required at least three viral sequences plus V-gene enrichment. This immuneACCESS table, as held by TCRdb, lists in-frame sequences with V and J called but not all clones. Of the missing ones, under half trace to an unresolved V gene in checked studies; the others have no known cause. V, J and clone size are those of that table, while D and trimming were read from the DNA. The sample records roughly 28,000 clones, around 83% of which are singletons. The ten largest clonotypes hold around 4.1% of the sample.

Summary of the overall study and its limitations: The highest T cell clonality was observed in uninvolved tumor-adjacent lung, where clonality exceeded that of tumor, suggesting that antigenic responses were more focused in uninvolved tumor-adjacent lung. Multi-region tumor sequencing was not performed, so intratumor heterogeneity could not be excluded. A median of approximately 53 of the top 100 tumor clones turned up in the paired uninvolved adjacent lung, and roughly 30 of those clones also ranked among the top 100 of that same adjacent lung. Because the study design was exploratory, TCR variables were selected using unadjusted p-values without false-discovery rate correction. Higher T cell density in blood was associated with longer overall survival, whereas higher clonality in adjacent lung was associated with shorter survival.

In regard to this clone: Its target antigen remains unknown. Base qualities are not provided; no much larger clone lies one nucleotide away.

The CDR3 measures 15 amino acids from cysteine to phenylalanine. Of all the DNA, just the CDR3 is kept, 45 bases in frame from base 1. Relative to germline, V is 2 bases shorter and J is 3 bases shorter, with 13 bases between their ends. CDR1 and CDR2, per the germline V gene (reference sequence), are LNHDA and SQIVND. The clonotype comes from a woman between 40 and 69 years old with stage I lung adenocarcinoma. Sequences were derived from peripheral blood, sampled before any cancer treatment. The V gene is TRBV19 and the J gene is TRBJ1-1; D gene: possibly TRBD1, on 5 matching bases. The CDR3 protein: CASSILGVRDTEAFF. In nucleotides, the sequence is TGTGCCAGTAGTATATTGGGGGTGAGGGACACTGAAGCTTTCTTT.